A selection of T cell receptor beta chains follows, all from one sample in a study of blood T cell repertoires in COVID-19. Only in-frame clones appear in the TCRdb table, and some are missing; sequencing was by immunoSEQ multiplex PCR. The sample lists around 69,000 clones; 85% were seen once. The sequenced sample was peripheral blood. Receptors were obtained from a man aged 45-65 years with acute or convalescent COVID-19. CDR3s include the opening cysteine and the closing phenylalanine or tryptophan. Some rows have no size entry. The others give once, few or many, or a class for an expanded clone.

TRBV4-1 | - | 16 | CASSPLAPVFGNTIYF
TRBV27 | - | 13 | CASSPRGNQPQHF
TRBV6-5 | - | 16 | CASSYSSDRTTGELFF
TRBV5-1 | once | 16 | CASSLVGGYGFNEQFF
TRBV19 | - | 14 | CASSIIQASGELFF
TRBV7-2 | - | 18 | CASSLAFVNSRGPHGYTF
TRBV5-6 | - | 13 | CASSLADQETQYF
TRBV3-1/TRBV3-2 | - | 13 | CASSQIRGDEQFF
TRBV15 | - | 15 | CATSRELNQLYGYTF
TRBV2 | - | 14 | CASSADRTITPLHF
TRBV29-1 | - | 15 | CSVEGRGGPTDTQYF
TRBV11-2 | - | 15 | CASSLDRGSNEKLFF
TRBV19 | - | 17 | CASSRQGGTENTGELFF
TRBV7-9 | - | 12 | CASTIPPDTQYF
TRBV3-1/TRBV3-2 | - | 17 | CASSPGGTGIYGEKLFF
TRBV13 | once | 17 | CATLAKMGELNTGELFF
TRBV2 | - | 10 | CASHSYGYTF
TRBV11-1 | once | 15 | CASSQGAGANYGYTF
TRBV3-1/TRBV3-2 | - | 18 | CASSQDYGLAGGKETQYF
TRBV11-2 | - | 14 | CASSLWGLNTEAFF
TRBV5-4 | - | 15 | CASSPNQGEGGELFF
TRBV19 | - | 12 | CASSYRGAEAFF
TRBV19 | - | 14 | CASSIAGMSYGYTF
TRBV5-1 | - | 15 | CASSHRGDFAGELFF
TRBV6-6 | - | 16 | CASSYSRRGAGDTQYF